These 24 T cell receptor beta chains originate from one sample sequenced in a study of tumor and adjacent non-tumor tissue in lung cancer. RNA was extracted from bulk tissue without any cell sorting. Three rounds of nested PCR, following a modified ARM-PCR protocol, produced the TCRbeta library. TCRdb re-called the multiplex PCR reads with MiXCR, one entry per CDR3 protein. The repertoire consists of about 110,000 distinct CDR3 sequences, with about 87% occurring once and the leading ten covering around 21%. The sequenced sample was lung tumor tissue. All receptors derive from a man between 70 and 80 years old with non-small cell lung cancer.

The chain has TRBV28 and TRBJ1-5; D not resolved. The CDR3 runs to 15 residues. The V end lost 5 bases, the J end lost 3 bases, and 14 bases lay between the germline ends. Germline CDR1 and CDR2: MDHEN and SYDVKM. DNA for the CDR3: TGTGCCAGCAGTCGGGATAGGACCAACAATCAGCCCCAGCATTTT. Protein sequence: CASSRDRTNNQPQHF.

Details on this clonotype: The CDR3 does not close with the conserved phenylalanine or tryptophan, likely indicating a read error. The chain couples TRBV10-1 to TRBJ2-2; possibly TRBD1 or TRBD2 for D (5 bases each). The CDR3 is 17 residues long. V was clipped by 3 bases and J by 5 bases, with 19 bases between them. Germline loops: CDR1 WNHNN, CDR2 SYGVQD (reference sequence). CDR3 in amino acids: CASSDGSGTINTGELFY. The CDR3 DNA sequence: TGCGCCAGCAGTGACGGCAGTGGGACGATAAATACCGGGGAGCTGTTTTAT.

Concerning this clonotype: No conserved phenylalanine or tryptophan ends this CDR3, so it is likely a read error. The rearrangement joins TRBV6-5 to TRBJ2-7, with D possibly being TRBD1 (6 bases). Looked up from germline, CDR1 is MNHEY and CDR2 is SVGAGI. V was cut by 5 bases and J by 2 bases, with 13 bases left in between. This CDR3 has 14 residues. CDR3 sequence: CASSHMRGTYEQYL. The DNA of the CDR3 is TGTGCCAGCAGTCACATGAGGGGGACCTACGAGCAGTACTTA.

Comments on this clonotype: One end of the junction does not line up with germline, which may come from a read error. V gene TRBV11-2 combines with J gene TRBJ1-6; no clear D gene. The CDR3 spans 15 residues. Germline CDR1 is SGHAT and CDR2 is FQNNGV. The CDR3 sequence: CVSSSQKSYNSPLHF. CDR3 in DNA: TGTGTCAGCAGTTCCCAAAAGTCCTATAATTCACCCCTCCACTTT.

This clonotype was recorded many times. The V gene is TRBV29-1, the J gene TRBJ1-2, with D possibly matching TRBD1 (5 bases). Germline V gene data show CDR1 as SQVTM and CDR2 as ANQGSEA. Trimming cost V 0 bases and J 8 bases, with 19 bases left between them. The CDR3 is 15 residues long. The CDR3 reads CSVEDPRQGLGGYTF. Here the CDR3 DNA reads TGCAGCGTTGAAGACCCCCGGCAGGGCTTAGGCGGCTACACCTTC.

As for this clonotype: The junction and the germline gene differ at one end; a read error may be behind it. The V gene is TRBV11-3, the J gene TRBJ1-2, with D unclear. CDR1 and CDR2 from the germline V gene are SGHNT and YENEEA. The CDR3 runs 12 residues. CDR3 protein: CASSPGTYRYTF. DNA of the CDR3: TGTGCCAGTAGCCCGGGTACCTATCGCTACACCTTC.

This clonotype was observed a handful of times. A much larger clone is a single base away; this may be a read error. The chain combines TRBV2 with TRBJ2-5, with D perhaps TRBD2 (5 bases). The CDR3 has 13 residues. Germline values: CDR1 SNHLY, CDR2 FYNNEI. CDR3 sequence (DNA): TGTGCCAGCAGGGTCGACTACAGAGAGAGCCAGTACTTC. It encodes CASRVDYRESQYF.

To note about this clonotype: The junction and the germline gene differ at one end; a read error may be behind it. The V call is TRBV12-3 or TRBV12-4, the J call TRBJ1-2; the match to TRBD1 covers 7 bases. The CDR3 is made up of 15 amino acids. CDR3: CGSSLLTGSGYGYTF. In DNA form, the CDR3 reads TGTGGCAGCAGTTTATTGACAGGGTCTGGCTATGGATACACCTTC.

Worth noting for this clonotype: The junction does not match germline at one end; this may be a read error. The V call is TRBV13, the J call TRBJ2-3, with D perhaps given as TRBD1 or TRBD2 (5 bases each). The germline gives CDR1 PRHDT, CDR2 FYEKMQ (reference sequence). The CDR3 spans 15 residues. The CDR3 region has the DNA TGTGCCAGCAGCCTAGGCCGGGGCTACGGGGATACGCAGTATTTT. Its translation: CASSLGRGYGDTQYF.

V usage is TRBV7-9 and J usage is TRBJ1-2; the match to TRBD1 covers 7 bases. With V trimmed by 3 bases and J by 4 bases, 14 bases remained unmatched. The CDR3 contains 17 residues. Germline V gene sequence: CDR1 SEHNR, CDR2 FQNEAQ (reference sequence). CDR3 protein: CASSLVGSTGDSYGYTF. The CDR3 region has the DNA TGTGCCAGCAGCTTGGTAGGGAGCACAGGGGACAGCTATGGCTACACCTTC.

As to this clonotype: The junction departs from the called germline gene at one end, perhaps through a read error. V usage is TRBV11-3 and J usage is TRBJ2-1; TRBD2 is a possible D gene (7 bases). The V gene's germline CDR1 is SGHNT and CDR2 YENEEA. The CDR3 runs to 16 residues. CDR3 protein: CASSIDPTGGRDKQFF. DNA of the CDR3: TGTGCCAGCAGCATAGATCCCACGGGGGGCAGGGATAAGCAGTTCTTC.

Points on this clonotype: This is likely a read error, given that the CDR3 carries no conserved phenylalanine or tryptophan at its end. The rearrangement uses TRBV6-5 and TRBJ2-1, with 7 bases aligning to TRBD2. Per the germline V gene, CDR1 is MNHEY and CDR2 is SVGAGI. After removal of 5 bases from V and 0 bases from J, the junction contained 7 bases not matched to a gene. This CDR3 has 16 residues. CDR3 sequence reads: CASSLNVAGSYNEQFL. CDR3 DNA sequence: TGTGCCAGCAGTCTAAATGTAGCGGGCTCCTACAATGAGCAGTTCTTA.

In the case of this clonotype: A much larger clone lies a single base off, so this may be a read error. The rearrangement links TRBV28 to TRBJ2-7; D call uncertain. The CDR3 length is 15 residues. The ends were cut back, 3 bases at V and 3 bases at J, with 15 bases in the middle. Germline loops: CDR1 MDHEN, CDR2 SYDVKM. The CDR3 nucleotides are TGTGCCAGCAGTTTGTTGGCTTCGGTGTACTACGAGCAGTACTTC. As protein: CASSLLASVYYEQYF.

A note on this clonotype: The conserved phenylalanine or tryptophan normally closing the CDR3 is absent here, so this likely arose from a read error. It is unclear where the CDR3 begins or ends on the DNA, so no DNA is shown, and the CDR3 is as TCRdb lists it. This chain uses TRBV10-2 with TRBJ2-1; the table names TRBD1, a call not compared with the DNA. The length of the CDR3 is 15 amino acids, counting both ends. CDR1 and CDR2 (germline): WSHSY, SAAADI. CDR3 sequence reads: CASRSLGPSSHEHFL.

Remarks on this clonotype: One end of the junction is discordant with germline, which a read error may explain. The rearrangement joins TRBV5-5 to TRBJ1-1; TRBD1 might be the D (6 bases). This CDR3 has 14 residues. In germline, CDR1 is SGHKS, CDR2 YYEKEE (reference sequence). CDR3 DNA: TGTGCCAGCACGGGACATGTCCAGGGCACTGATGCTTTCTTT. Protein: CASTGHVQGTDAFF.

On this clonotype itself: A read error may produce the germline difference seen at one junction end. The chain joins TRBV6-2 or TRBV6-3 to TRBJ2-5; the match to TRBD1 covers 7 bases. The V gene's germline CDR1 is MNHEY and CDR2 SVGEGT. This CDR3 region has 16 residues. The CDR3 DNA is TGTTCCAGCAGCCCCCATGGACAGGAGATTCGGGAGACCCAGTACTTC. It specifies CSSSPHGQEIRETQYF.

This clonotype was seen once. The junction does not match germline at one end; this may be a read error. This rearrangement joins TRBV5-5 to TRBJ2-7; 7 bases match TRBD1. The V gene's germline CDR1 is SGHKS and CDR2 YYEKEE (reference sequence). This CDR3 has 14 amino acids. CDR3: CANSWGQKFDEQYF. The CDR3 bases are TGTGCCAACAGCTGGGGACAGAAGTTCGACGAGCAGTACTTC. Full variable domain (outside the CDR3, taken from reference TRBV5-5 and TRBJ2-7): DAGVTQSPTHLIKTRGQQVTLRCSPISGHKSVSWYQQVLGQGPQFIFQYYEKEERGRGNFPDRFSARQFPNYSSELNVNALLLGDSALYLCANSWGQKFDEQYFGPGTRLTVT.

The table lists this clonotype with many counts. A much more abundant neighbour one base away suggests this may be a read error. The CDR3 end shows no conserved phenylalanine or tryptophan, and so a read error is likely. The chain combines TRBV4-2 with TRBJ2-5; a weak D match, TRBD2 (6 bases). The V gene's germline CDR1 is LGHNA and CDR2 YNFKEQ. The V and J ends lost 1 base and 3 bases respectively, with 6 bases between them. This CDR3 contains 13 residues. This CDR3 reads CASSQASEETQYL. The CDR3 DNA sequence: TGTGCCAGCAGCCAAGCTAGCGAAGAGACCCAGTACCTC.

Regarding this clonotype: One base away lies a much larger clone, so this may be a sequencing read error. The V call is TRBV28, the J call TRBJ1-4, with D unresolved. The CDR3 contains 13 residues. Per germline, CDR1 MDHEN and CDR2 SYDVKM. Trimming took off 7 bases at V and 4 bases at J, with 10 bases between the two ends. The CDR3 DNA sequence: TGTGCCAGCAACCGGGTTAATAATGAAAAACTGTTTTTT. It translates to CASNRVNNEKLFF.

Note on this clonotype: Sequence at one end of the junction differs from germline and may be a read error. The V gene is TRBV12-3 or TRBV12-4, the J gene TRBJ2-7; 7 nucleotides agree with TRBD2. The CDR3 has 18 amino acids. The CDR3 DNA reads TGTGTCAGCACTTTTTGGGGGGGGGGGGAGGTCGGGTCCTACGAGCAGTACTTC. It translates to CVSTFWGGGEVGSYEQYF.

In the case of this clonotype: A read error may produce the germline difference seen at one junction end. This chain uses TRBV5-5 with TRBJ1-5; the D gene is possibly TRBD1 (5 bases). The CDR3 length is 16 residues. Germline V gene data show CDR1 as SGHKS and CDR2 as YYEKEE (reference sequence). CDR3 residues: CARSFGRATGNQPHHF. The CDR3, as DNA: TGTGCCAGAAGCTTTGGTAGGGCAACAGGCAATCAGCCCCATCATTTT. Full variable domain (outside the CDR3, taken from reference TRBV5-5 and TRBJ1-5): DAGVTQSPTHLIKTRGQQVTLRCSPISGHKSVSWYQQVLGQGPQFIFQYYEKEERGRGNFPDRFSARQFPNYSSELNVNALLLGDSALYLCARSFGRATGNQPHHFGDGTRLSIL.

This clonotype was recorded at least ten times. The chain carries TRBV5-4 and TRBJ1-3; D ambiguous. The CDR3 consists of 12 residues. Trimming cost V 2 bases and J 4 bases, with 4 bases left between them. Germline V gene data show CDR1 as SGHNT and CDR2 as YYREEE (reference sequence). CDR3 DNA sequence: TGTGCCAGCAGCTTCGGGGGAAACACCATATATTTT. It is translated as CASSFGGNTIYF.

The chain is built from TRBV13 and TRBJ2-7; 14 bases map to TRBD2. The germline V gene encodes CDR1 PRHDT and CDR2 FYEKMQ (reference sequence). CDR3 length: 16 residues. Losses at the gene ends were 6 bases for V and 9 bases for J; bases not matched to a gene: 13. Here the CDR3 reads CASRRGGLAGVNVQYF. CDR3 DNA sequence: TGTGCCAGCAGGAGGGGGGGACTAGCGGGAGTCAATGTGCAGTACTTC.

This clonotype was picked up one time. An end of the junction differs from the germline gene, which may be a read error. The J gene is TRBJ1-1, the V gene TRBV6-1; perhaps TRBD1 as D (6 bases). Germline CDR1 MNHNS, CDR2 SASEGT. The CDR3 loop spans 15 amino acids. The CDR3 DNA follows: TGCGCCAGCAGTGCCTGTCAGGGGACGGACACTGAAGCTTTCTTT. This codes for CASSACQGTDTEAFF.